This is a list of T cell receptor beta chains from one sample in a study of cytomegalovirus exposure and HLA in healthy donors. Sequencing was performed with immunoSEQ multiplex PCR; in TCRdb, only in-frame clones are kept and a portion is missing. Here the sample spans 85,000 to 130,000 clones, around 71% being singletons. Material for sequencing was PBMCs. The receptors come from a boy aged 5 to 17 in good health and CMV-seronegative. Each CDR3 is given with its conserved first and last residue. Each record gives: J gene, V gene, D gene, clone size, CDR3 DNA, CDR3 protein. The D gene is left open where the match is weak. A clone size is listed for some rows: how often the clone was seen (once, few, many), or a class if it is expanded.

j_gene: TRBJ2-2
v_gene: TRBV27
d_gene: TRBD2
abundance: NA
CDR3nt: TGTGCCAGCCTAGGCACTAGCGGGATGACGGGGGAGCTGTTTTTT
CDR3aa: CASLGTSGMTGELFF

j_gene: TRBJ2-2
v_gene: TRBV4-1
d_gene: TRBD1
abundance: NA
CDR3nt: TGCGCCAGCAGACAGGGGACCTTATTTAGGAACACCGGGGAGCTGTTTTTT
CDR3aa: CASRQGTLFRNTGELFF

j_gene: TRBJ2-3
v_gene: TRBV11-1
d_gene: NA
abundance: NA
CDR3nt: TGTGCCAGCAGAGACGACACGGGACTCAGCACAGATACGCAGTATTTT
CDR3aa: CASRDDTGLSTDTQYF

j_gene: TRBJ1-1
v_gene: TRBV7-6
d_gene: NA
abundance: NA
CDR3nt: TGTGCCAGCAGCAGGGAGGCAGCCTTCCAAGCTTTCTTT
CDR3aa: CASSREAAFQAFF

j_gene: TRBJ1-5
v_gene: TRBV2
d_gene: TRBD1
abundance: NA
CDR3nt: TGTGCCAGCAGCCCCGACAGGGTTTCCACCAATCAGCCCCAGCATTTT
CDR3aa: CASSPDRVSTNQPQHF

j_gene: TRBJ1-1
v_gene: TRBV28
d_gene: TRBD1
abundance: NA
CDR3nt: TGTGCCAGCAGTCCAGGGGGCAGGGGCACTGAAGCTTTCTTT
CDR3aa: CASSPGGRGTEAFF

j_gene: TRBJ1-1
v_gene: TRBV28
d_gene: NA
abundance: NA
CDR3nt: TGTGCCAGCAGTCCCTTTAACACTGAAGCTTTCTTT
CDR3aa: CASSPFNTEAFF

j_gene: TRBJ2-5
v_gene: TRBV4-1
d_gene: TRBD2
abundance: NA
CDR3nt: TGCGCCAGCAGCCAAAGGTTGCGGGAGGGCCGAGAGACCCAGTACTTC
CDR3aa: CASSQRLREGRETQYF

j_gene: TRBJ2-3
v_gene: TRBV30
d_gene: TRBD1
abundance: NA
CDR3nt: TGTGCCTGGAAGGGGGCGGACACAGATACGCAGTATTTT
CDR3aa: CAWKGADTDTQYF

j_gene: TRBJ1-4
v_gene: TRBV23-1
d_gene: NA
abundance: few
CDR3nt: TGCGCCAGCAGTCCTCGGGAGGGTTGCTCTAATGAAAAACTGTTTTTT
CDR3aa: CASSPREGCSNEKLFF

j_gene: TRBJ1-1
v_gene: TRBV30
d_gene: NA
abundance: few
CDR3nt: TGTGCCTGGAGTCGAGGGCCTACGGACAACACTGAAGCTTTCTTT
CDR3aa: CAWSRGPTDNTEAFF

j_gene: TRBJ2-5
v_gene: TRBV7-2
d_gene: NA
abundance: NA
CDR3nt: TGTGCCAGCAGCTTAGTAACTAGAGCCTTCCAAGAGACCCAGTACTTC
CDR3aa: CASSLVTRAFQETQYF

j_gene: TRBJ1-5
v_gene: TRBV5-6
d_gene: NA
abundance: many
CDR3nt: TGTGCCAGCAGCTCTTGGGGAGGCAATCAGCCCCAGCATTTT
CDR3aa: CASSSWGGNQPQHF

j_gene: TRBJ2-7
v_gene: TRBV30
d_gene: TRBD1
abundance: few
CDR3nt: TGTGCCTGGAGTGGGGACAGCTCCTACGAGCAGTACTTC
CDR3aa: CAWSGDSSYEQYF

j_gene: TRBJ1-1
v_gene: TRBV5-1
d_gene: NA
abundance: few
CDR3nt: TGCGCCAGCAGCTTAACGGACAGAATCACTGAAGCTTTCTTT
CDR3aa: CASSLTDRITEAFF

j_gene: TRBJ2-3
v_gene: TRBV5-1
d_gene: NA
abundance: NA
CDR3nt: TGCGCCAGCAGCACAAGCACAGATACGCAGTATTTT
CDR3aa: CASSTSTDTQYF

j_gene: TRBJ2-7
v_gene: TRBV30
d_gene: TRBD2
abundance: NA
CDR3nt: TGTGCCTGGTCCCGGAGCGGGGGGGGCGAGCAGTACTTC
CDR3aa: CAWSRSGGGEQYF

j_gene: TRBJ2-7
v_gene: TRBV14
d_gene: NA
abundance: NA
CDR3nt: TGTGCCAGCAGCCAAGTGCGCGGGACCTCCTACGAGCAGTACTTC
CDR3aa: CASSQVRGTSYEQYF

j_gene: TRBJ2-7
v_gene: TRBV7-6
d_gene: NA
abundance: NA
CDR3nt: TGTGCCAGCAGCTTAGGGGCGGGACGAACCTACGAGCAGTACTTC
CDR3aa: CASSLGAGRTYEQYF

j_gene: TRBJ2-1
v_gene: TRBV7-2
d_gene: NA
abundance: NA
CDR3nt: TGTGCCAGCAGCTTAGACTTCGGGGGCAATGAGCAGTTCTTC
CDR3aa: CASSLDFGGNEQFF

j_gene: TRBJ1-1
v_gene: TRBV11-3
d_gene: TRBD1
abundance: NA
CDR3nt: TGTGCCAGCAGCTTGGGACAGGGGGCAGGGACTGAAGCTTTCTTT
CDR3aa: CASSLGQGAGTEAFF

j_gene: TRBJ2-1
v_gene: TRBV27
d_gene: TRBD2
abundance: NA
CDR3nt: TGTGCCAGCAGTCGTTCCTGGACTAGCAATGAGCAGTTCTTC
CDR3aa: CASSRSWTSNEQFF

j_gene: TRBJ2-7
v_gene: TRBV10-1
d_gene: TRBD2
abundance: NA
CDR3nt: TGCGCCAGCAGTGAGTCGAGGGCCGGGCGGCTAGCGGGAGACGAGCAGTACTTC
CDR3aa: CASSESRAGRLAGDEQYF

j_gene: TRBJ1-2
v_gene: TRBV6-6
d_gene: NA
abundance: NA
CDR3nt: TGTGCCACGGGAACTCGGCGCGGTGGCTACACCTTC
CDR3aa: CATGTRRGGYTF

j_gene: TRBJ1-5
v_gene: TRBV27
d_gene: NA
abundance: few
CDR3nt: TGTGCCAGCAGTCGGGGATCTGGCTATCAGCCCCAGCATTTT
CDR3aa: CASSRGSGYQPQHF

j_gene: TRBJ1-2
v_gene: TRBV6-6
d_gene: TRBD1
abundance: NA
CDR3nt: TGTGCCTCTGCCGGGACAGGGGGCGCGGGTGGCTACACCTTC
CDR3aa: CASAGTGGAGGYTF

j_gene: TRBJ2-5
v_gene: TRBV5-6
d_gene: NA
abundance: NA
CDR3nt: TGTGCCAGCAGCCTGAGGGGGTTCCTTTTCGGGGGGCGGGAGACCCAGTACTTC
CDR3aa: CASSLRGFLFGGRETQYF

j_gene: TRBJ2-1
v_gene: TRBV9
d_gene: TRBD2
abundance: NA
CDR3nt: TGTGCCAGCAGCGTCGACGGGGGGGCGGGGAATGAGCAGTTCTTC
CDR3aa: CASSVDGGAGNEQFF

j_gene: TRBJ2-5
v_gene: TRBV7-2
d_gene: NA
abundance: few
CDR3nt: TGTGCCAGCAGCTCCGGGGAGACCCAGTACTTC
CDR3aa: CASSSGETQYF

j_gene: TRBJ1-2
v_gene: TRBV28
d_gene: NA
abundance: NA
CDR3nt: TGTGCCAGCAGACAGGGATTTTACTATGGCTACACCTTC
CDR3aa: CASRQGFYYGYTF

j_gene: TRBJ2-5
v_gene: TRBV28
d_gene: NA
abundance: NA
CDR3nt: TGTGCCAGCAGTTTGTACCAGGGCCCCGGGGAGACCCAGTACTTC
CDR3aa: CASSLYQGPGETQYF

j_gene: TRBJ1-4
v_gene: TRBV30
d_gene: TRBD1
abundance: NA
CDR3nt: TGTGCCTGGAGTCCTGACAGGGTGTCAGGGGTTGCTAATGAAAAACTGTTTTTT
CDR3aa: CAWSPDRVSGVANEKLFF

j_gene: TRBJ2-1
v_gene: TRBV19
d_gene: TRBD1
abundance: once
CDR3nt: TGTGCCAGTAGCTCCGGGACAGGGTTTCGTAATGAGCAGTTCTTC
CDR3aa: CASSSGTGFRNEQFF

j_gene: TRBJ1-5
v_gene: TRBV28
d_gene: TRBD1
abundance: NA
CDR3nt: TGTGCCAGCAGTTGGGACAGGGGGCGGGATCAGCCCCAGCATTTT
CDR3aa: CASSWDRGRDQPQHF

j_gene: TRBJ1-4
v_gene: TRBV11-2
d_gene: NA
abundance: NA
CDR3nt: TGTGCCAGCAGCCCCACAGCGTGGGGCGCAACTAATGAAAAACTGTTTTTT
CDR3aa: CASSPTAWGATNEKLFF

j_gene: TRBJ1-6
v_gene: TRBV5-6
d_gene: TRBD1
abundance: few
CDR3nt: TGTGCCAGCAGACGACAGGGGGCGGCCTATAATTCACCCCTCCACTTT
CDR3aa: CASRRQGAAYNSPLHF

j_gene: TRBJ1-4
v_gene: TRBV30
d_gene: NA
abundance: NA
CDR3nt: TGTGCCTGTAACAGGGAAACTAATGAAAAACTGTTTTTT
CDR3aa: CACNRETNEKLFF

j_gene: TRBJ2-7
v_gene: TRBV5-1
d_gene: NA
abundance: NA
CDR3nt: TGCGCCAGCAGCTTGTCCAGGGGGGAAGAGCAGTACTTC
CDR3aa: CASSLSRGEEQYF

j_gene: TRBJ1-5
v_gene: TRBV27
d_gene: NA
abundance: NA
CDR3nt: TGTGCCAGCAGCCCACAGGGTATTCAGCCCCAGCATTTT
CDR3aa: CASSPQGIQPQHF

j_gene: TRBJ1-5
v_gene: TRBV27
d_gene: NA
abundance: NA
CDR3nt: TGTGCCAGCAGTTTGAGGTGGAGCAATCAGCCCCAGCATTTT
CDR3aa: CASSLRWSNQPQHF

j_gene: TRBJ2-7
v_gene: TRBV30
d_gene: TRBD1
abundance: NA
CDR3nt: TGTGCCTGGAGTCTGGGACAGGGGACCTACGAGCAGTACTTC
CDR3aa: CAWSLGQGTYEQYF